The entry below describes one TCR beta chain. Its specificity is unknown. CDR1 is SGHRS, CDR2 YFSETQ, per germline. This CDR3 spans 13 amino acids. Trimming took 4 bases from V and 6 from J, leaving 14 bases between them. Data came from immunoSEQ multiplex PCR; TCRdb stores just in-frame clones and leaves some out. The sample lists about 17,000 clones, 70% seen once, with roughly 2.6% in the top ten. These data originate in a study of PD-1 blockade in classical Hodgkin lymphoma. Notes on the study in general: CD4+ TCR diversity rose significantly by C4D1, and CD8+ TCR diversity did not. Baseline diversity in complete responders resembled that of newly diagnosed patients.

Time point defined: cycle 4 day 1 (C4D1), after more than five weeks of nivolumab. In every patient, relapse followed autologous stem cell transplantation, while exposure to brentuximab vedotin differed. Researchers report purifying CD4+ T cells from thawed PBMCs by magnetic negative selection. The patients, who had relapsed/refractory classical Hodgkin lymphoma, achieved best responses of complete response, partial response or progressive disease. The TCR was taken from a human donor with classical Hodgkin lymphoma. The sequenced sample was CD4+ T cells from blood, obtained before the fourth cycle of nivolumab. V and J are TRBV5-1 and TRBJ2-7; D perhaps matches TRBD1 (6 bases). The CDR3: CASSETGFGEQYF. The CDR3 DNA is TGCGCCAGCAGCGAAACAGGGTTTGGCGAGCAGTACTTC. The full variable domain, with the rest looked up from reference TRBV5-1 and TRBJ2-7, is KAGVTQTPRYLIKTRGQQVTLSCSPISGHRSVSWYQQTPGQGLQFLFEYFSETQRNKGNFPGRFSGRQFSNSRSEMNVSTLELGDSALYLCASSETGFGEQYFGPGTRLTVT.